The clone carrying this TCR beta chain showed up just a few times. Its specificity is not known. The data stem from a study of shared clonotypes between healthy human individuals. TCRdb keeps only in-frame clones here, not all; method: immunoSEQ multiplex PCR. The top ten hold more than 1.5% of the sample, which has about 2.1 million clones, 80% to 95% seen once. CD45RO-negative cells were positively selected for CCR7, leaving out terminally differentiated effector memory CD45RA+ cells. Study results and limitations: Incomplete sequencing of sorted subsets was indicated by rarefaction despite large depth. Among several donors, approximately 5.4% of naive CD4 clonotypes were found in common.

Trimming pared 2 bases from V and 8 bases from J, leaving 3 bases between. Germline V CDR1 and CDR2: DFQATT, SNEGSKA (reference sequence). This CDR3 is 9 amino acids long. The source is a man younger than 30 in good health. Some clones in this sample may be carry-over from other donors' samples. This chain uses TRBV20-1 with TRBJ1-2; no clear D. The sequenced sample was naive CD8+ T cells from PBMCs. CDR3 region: CSARPGYTF. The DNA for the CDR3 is TGCAGTGCTAGACCGGGCTACACCTTC.